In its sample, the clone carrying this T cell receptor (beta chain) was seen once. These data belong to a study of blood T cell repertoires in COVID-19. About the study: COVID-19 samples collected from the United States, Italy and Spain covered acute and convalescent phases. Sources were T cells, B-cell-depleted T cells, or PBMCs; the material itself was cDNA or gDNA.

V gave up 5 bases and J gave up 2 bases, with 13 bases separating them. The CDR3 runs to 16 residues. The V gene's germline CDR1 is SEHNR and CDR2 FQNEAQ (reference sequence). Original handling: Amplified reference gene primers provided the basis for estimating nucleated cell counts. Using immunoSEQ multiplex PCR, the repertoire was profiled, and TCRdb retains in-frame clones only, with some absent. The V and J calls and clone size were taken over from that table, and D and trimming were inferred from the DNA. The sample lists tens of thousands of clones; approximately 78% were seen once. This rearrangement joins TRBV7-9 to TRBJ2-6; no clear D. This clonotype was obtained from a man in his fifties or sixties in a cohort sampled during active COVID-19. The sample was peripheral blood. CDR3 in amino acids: CASSPSPIAGANVLTF. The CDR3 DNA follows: TGTGCCAGCAGCCCAAGCCCCATAGCTGGGGCCAACGTCCTGACTTTC.